A single sample gave rise to the 27 T cell receptor beta chains below, sequenced in a study of breast tumors, draining lymph nodes, adjacent tissues. Samples came from axillary lymph nodes draining the breast cancer. TCRdb passed the multiplex PCR reads through MiXCR, listing each CDR3 protein once. Of about 230,000 distinct CDR3 sequences listed, about a third are singletons. The source material was axillary lymph node tissue. The receptors derive from a female donor with breast cancer. Some clones in this sample may be carry-over from other donors' samples.

This clonotype appeared many times. In DNA, the CDR3 is TGCGCCAGCAGCTTGGAAGGAAACACCATATATTTT. Translated: CASSLEGNTIYF. The V call is TRBV5-1, the J call TRBJ1-3, with D unclear. The germline gives CDR1 SGHRS, CDR2 YFSETQ. V gave up 0 bases and J gave up 4 bases, with 2 bases separating them. The CDR3 runs 12 residues. Full variable domain (missing parts from reference TRBV5-1 and TRBJ1-3): KAGVTQTPRYLIKTRGQQVTLSCSPISGHRSVSWYQQTPGQGLQFLFEYFSETQRNKGNFPGRFSGRQFSNSRSEMNVSTLELGDSALYLCASSLEGNTIYFGEGSWLTVV.

There are many counts of this clonotype. The chain couples TRBV7-9 to TRBJ2-1; 7 bases fit TRBD1. The trim removed 5 bases at V and 8 bases at J, leaving 6 bases unmatched. CDR1 is SEHNR and CDR2 is FQNEAQ in the germline V gene (reference sequence). The CDR3 sequence is 13 residues long. The CDR3 loop reads CASSITGVDEQFF. CDR3 DNA: TGTGCCAGCAGCATTACAGGGGTGGATGAGCAGTTCTTC.

This clonotype was observed at least ten times. The chain carries TRBV20-1 and TRBJ2-1; 9 bases line up with TRBD1. V shed 5 bases and J 7 bases; nucleotides not matched to a gene: 6. The germline CDR1 and CDR2 sequences are DFQATT and SNEGSKA (reference sequence). There are 13 residues in the CDR3. The CDR3 is CSAVDRGENEQFF. As DNA, the CDR3 is TGCAGTGCTGTGGACAGGGGAGAGAATGAGCAGTTCTTC.

This clonotype was picked up many times. The CDR3 nucleotides are TGTGCCAGTAGACCGGGGACAGACAATCAGCCCCAGCATTTT. Translated, it gives CASRPGTDNQPQHF. The chain couples TRBV19 to TRBJ1-5; 7 nucleotides match TRBD1. The CDR3 covers 14 residues. Losses at the gene ends were 6 bases for V and 3 bases for J; bases not matched to a gene: 5. Per the germline V gene, CDR1 is LNHDA and CDR2 is SQIVND (reference sequence).

This clonotype was counted ten times or more. The chain carries TRBV7-2 and TRBJ2-5; 9 positions match TRBD1. The germline V gene encodes CDR1 SGHTA and CDR2 FQGNSA. The J segment lost 2 bases and the V segment lost 5 bases, leaving 9 bases of the junction unmatched. The CDR3 length is 16 residues. The CDR3 DNA follows: TGTGCCAGCAGCCAAGAGGGACAGGGATTGCAAGAGACCCAGTACTTC. Protein product: CASSQEGQGLQETQYF.

This clonotype was seen more than once but under ten times. The rearrangement uses TRBV5-1 and TRBJ1-2, with 7 bases identical to TRBD1. Germline V gives CDR1 SGHRS, CDR2 YFSETQ. This CDR3 contains 16 residues. Losses at the gene ends were 0 bases for V and 8 bases for J; bases not matched to a gene: 13. The CDR3 DNA reads as TGCGCCAGCAGCTTGGGCCTCGACAGGGCGGACAACGGCTACACCTTC. Its translation: CASSLGLDRADNGYTF.

This clonotype was found many times. The genes are TRBV15 and TRBJ2-1; tentative D call: TRBD2 (6 bases). Germline loops: CDR1 LNHNV, CDR2 YYDKDF (reference sequence). The CDR3 loop spans 16 amino acids. Between the trimmed V and J ends, which lost 0 bases and 7 bases, there was a span of 16 bases. The CDR3 spells CATSRDGGSRGNEQFF. As DNA, the CDR3 is TGTGCCACCAGCAGAGACGGAGGGAGTCGAGGGAATGAGCAGTTCTTC.

This clonotype was picked up many times. The chain joins TRBV7-9 to TRBJ2-1; D gene unclear. Germline V gives CDR1 SEHNR, CDR2 FQNEAQ (reference sequence). CDR3 length: 11 residues. V lost 4 bases to trimming and J lost 8 bases, with 6 bases between them. The CDR3 coding sequence is TGTGCCAGCAGCTCTGTCGATGAGCAGTTCTTC. It encodes CASSSVDEQFF.

This clonotype was seen ten or more times. This rearrangement joins TRBV12-3 or TRBV12-4 to TRBJ1-2; 7 nucleotides match TRBD1. V trimming: 3 bases; J trimming: 2 bases; junction bases outside the gene matches: 3. The CDR3 totals 14 residues. The CDR3 DNA reads as TGTGCCAGCAGTTTTGGAGGGGGCAACTATGGCTACACCTTC. Translated: CASSFGGGNYGYTF.

This clonotype was seen at least ten times. The chain uses TRBV6-2 or TRBV6-3 and TRBJ2-1, with D possibly being TRBD2 (6 bases). This CDR3 is 13 amino acids long. CDR1 and CDR2 from the germline V gene are MNHEY and SVGEGT. Trimming removed 6 bases from V and 7 bases from J, with 13 bases in between. The CDR3 reads CASRRDSVNEQFF. For the CDR3, the DNA is TGTGCCAGCAGACGGGACTCCGTTAATGAGCAGTTCTTC.

This clonotype was seen at least ten times. This chain uses TRBV7-6 with TRBJ2-7; perhaps TRBD2 as D (5 bases). Trimming took 2 bases from V and 4 from J, leaving 12 bases between them. CDR3 length equals 14 residues. CDR1 and CDR2 (germline): SGHVS, FNYEAQ. The CDR3 DNA is TGTGCCAGCAGCTTATCGCCGGGGTGGTACGAGCAGTACTTC. This codes for CASSLSPGWYEQYF.

The chain uses TRBV10-2 and TRBJ1-5, with TRBD1 identical over 7 bases. Trimming at V came to 4 bases and at J to 6 bases, leaving 6 bases not matched to a gene. This CDR3 is built from 14 residues. The germline CDR1 and CDR2 sequences are WSHSY and SAAADI. For the CDR3, the DNA is TGCGCCAGCAGTGCTTCCACAGGGGTTCAGCCCCAGCATTTT. Its protein product is CASSASTGVQPQHF.

This chain joins TRBV12-3 or TRBV12-4 and TRBJ2-5; 9 bases line up with TRBD2. J was trimmed by 1 base and V by 3 bases; bases with no gene match: 9. The CDR3 spans 17 residues. The CDR3 DNA is TGTGCCAGCAGTTTCCGGCGGGAGGGCGAGGGCCAAGAGACCCAGTACTTC. Translation: CASSFRREGEGQETQYF.

This clonotype was seen ten or more times. J is TRBJ2-7 and V is TRBV7-2; 11 nucleotides align to TRBD2. V trimming: 4 bases; J trimming: 9 bases; junction bases outside the gene matches: 11. In germline, CDR1 is SGHTA, CDR2 FQGNSA. The CDR3 has 15 residues. The CDR3 here is CASSSPGLAVTAQYF. In DNA, the CDR3 is TGTGCCAGCAGCTCCCCGGGACTAGCGGTAACCGCGCAGTACTTC.

Points on this clonotype: The DNA is left out, because the CDR3 cannot be placed on it with certainty; the CDR3 is given as TCRdb lists it. This rearrangement joins TRBV6-1 to TRBJ1-6; no DNA check was done on the table's D call, TRBD1. Germline V gene sequence: CDR1 MNHNS, CDR2 SASEGT. The CDR3 numbers 22 amino acids, ends counted. The CDR3 region is CASSASDSYEQYFGTGASPLHF.

This clonotype was observed a handful of times. The chain carries TRBV19 and TRBJ1-6, with TRBD1 as a possible D gene (6 bases). CDR3 length: 15 amino acids. Per the germline V gene, CDR1 is LNHDA and CDR2 is SQIVND (reference sequence). CDR3: CATTRGYFRDSPLHF. DNA of the CDR3: TGTGCAACAACGAGGGGGTACTTTCGGGATTCACCCCTCCACTTT.

V gene TRBV29-1 combines with J gene TRBJ2-5; TRBD1 or TRBD2 may be the D gene (5 bases each). The V end was cut by 8 bases, the J end by 2 bases, with 12 bases between. The CDR3 extends over 12 amino acids. CDR1 SQVTM and CDR2 ANQGSEA come from the germline V gene. The CDR3 DNA sequence: TGCAGCAGTAGGGACCAACAAGAGACCCAGTACTTC. The encoded protein is CSSRDQQETQYF.

There are many counts of this clonotype. V gene TRBV24-1 combines with J gene TRBJ1-2; 8 nucleotides align to TRBD1. The CDR3 loop spans 13 amino acids. With V trimmed by 5 bases and J by 6 bases, 4 bases remained unmatched. The germline CDR1 and CDR2 sequences are KGHDR and SFDVKD. The CDR3 reads CATSGDRGDGYTF. CDR3 nucleotide sequence: TGTGCCACCAGTGGCGACAGGGGCGATGGCTACACCTTC.

This clonotype was found many times. This chain links TRBV6-1 with TRBJ2-1; TRBD2 matches at 8 bases. The germline CDR1 and CDR2 sequences are MNHNS and SASEGT. CDR3 length: 14 amino acids. Trimming at V came to 3 bases and at J to 8 bases, leaving 6 bases not matched to a gene. CDR3 nucleotide sequence: TGTGCCAGCAGTGATAGCGGGACTGTCTATGAGCAGTTCTTC. Protein sequence: CASSDSGTVYEQFF.

The chain couples TRBV5-7 to TRBJ1-2; weak D call: TRBD1 (5 bases). TRBV5-7 is placed among ORFs of uncertain function. V was pared by 0 bases and J by 4 bases, with 10 bases between. This CDR3 contains 14 residues. The CDR3: CASSLEGTIYGYTF. The DNA of the CDR3 is TGTGCCAGCAGCTTGGAAGGGACTATCTATGGCTACACCTTC.

V is TRBV27 and J is TRBJ1-2; D gene ambiguous. V gave up 2 bases and J gave up 7 bases, with 14 bases separating them. The CDR3 is 14 residues long. The V gene's germline CDR1 is MNHEY and CDR2 SMNVEV (reference sequence). CDR3 DNA sequence: TGTGCCAGCAGTTTAAGTGTAGGATCTGCTGGCTACACCTTC. Amino acid sequence: CASSLSVGSAGYTF.

The chain recombines TRBV20-1 with TRBJ2-5; TRBD1 matches at 10 bases. The CDR3 has 14 amino acids. V gave up 3 bases and J gave up 4 bases; unmatched junction bases: 5. From germline, CDR1 is DFQATT and CDR2 SNEGSKA (reference sequence). The CDR3 sequence is CSARTTGGVETQYF. CDR3 DNA: TGCAGTGCTAGGACGACAGGGGGCGTAGAGACCCAGTACTTC.

This chain links TRBV11-2 with TRBJ2-1; possibly TRBD2 for D (6 bases). Germline V gene sequence: CDR1 SGHAT, CDR2 FQNNGV. The CDR3 is 15 residues long. The V and J ends lost 4 bases and 9 bases respectively, with 19 bases between them. The chain's CDR3 is CASSSGTYLLGEQFF. Here the CDR3 DNA reads TGTGCCAGCAGCTCCGGGACTTACCTATTGGGTGAGCAGTTCTTC. Full variable domain (outside the CDR3, taken from reference TRBV11-2 and TRBJ2-1): EAGVAQSPRYKIIEKRQSVAFWCNPISGHATLYWYQQILGQGPKLLIQFQNNGVVDDSQLPKDRFSAERLKGVDSTLKIQPAKLEDSAVYLCASSSGTYLLGEQFFGPGTRLTVL.

The chain links TRBV20-1 to TRBJ2-3; 11 nucleotides match TRBD2. CDR1 is DFQATT and CDR2 is SNEGSKA in the germline V gene (reference sequence). Trimming removed 3 bases from V and 2 bases from J; junction bases left unmatched: 10. There are 17 residues in the CDR3. The CDR3 protein is CSASISGRAPNTDTQYF. CDR3 sequence (DNA): TGCAGTGCTAGTATTAGCGGGAGGGCCCCTAACACAGATACGCAGTATTTT.

This clonotype came up a few times. An end of the junction differs from the germline gene, which may be a read error. This chain links TRBV7-2 with TRBJ2-4, with a tentative D call TRBD1 (5 bases). CDR1 is SGHTA and CDR2 is FQGNSA in the germline V gene. The CDR3 runs 15 residues. CDR3 amino acids: CASSLKSIGENIQHF. The CDR3 DNA reads as TGTGCCAGCAGCTTAAAGTCGATAGGGGAAAACATTCAGCACTTC.

The table lists this clonotype with many counts. The V gene is TRBV6-2 or TRBV6-3, the J gene TRBJ2-7, with 9 positions matching TRBD2. Germline V gene lookup returns CDR1 MNHEY and CDR2 SVGEGT. The V segment lost 8 bases and the J segment 3 bases; nucleotides outside the gene matches: 14. The CDR3 runs to 16 residues. For the CDR3, the DNA is TGTGCCAGCCGGCCGGTGGAGGGTAGCGGGAGCTACGAGCAGTACTTC. It translates to CASRPVEGSGSYEQYF.

The J gene is TRBJ1-1, the V gene TRBV5-1; 7 bases align to TRBD1. Trimming removed 4 bases from V and 0 bases from J; junction bases left unmatched: 12. The CDR3 covers 17 residues. Germline CDR1 SGHRS, CDR2 YFSETQ. CDR3 loop: CASSRTPTGRMNTEAFF. The CDR3 DNA is TGCGCCAGCAGCCGGACTCCGACAGGGCGGATGAACACTGAAGCTTTCTTT.